Shown below are 19 T cell receptor beta chains from a single sample sequenced in a study of blood T cell repertoires in COVID-19. The table came from immunoSEQ multiplex PCR; TCRdb's copy has only in-frame clones and leaves some out. This table holds about 140,000 clones, about nine tenths found once. The material sequenced was peripheral blood. The receptor source for this set is a woman aged 80 or over with acute or convalescent COVID-19.

The V and J genes are TRBV3-1 (or the pseudogene TRBV3-2) and TRBJ1-6; TRBD1 is a possible D gene (6 bases). Trimming stripped 0 bases from V and 5 bases from J, with 11 bases between. The germline V gene has CDR1 LGHDT and CDR2 YNNKEL (reference sequence). The CDR3 runs to 16 residues. The CDR3 region is CASSQDRGLDNSPLHF. CDR3 nucleotides: TGTGCCAGCAGCCAAGACAGGGGCTTGGATAATTCACCCCTCCACTTT.

J is TRBJ1-2 and V is TRBV7-2; the match to TRBD1 covers 9 bases. The germline V gene has CDR1 SGHTA and CDR2 FQGNSA. The CDR3 is made up of 16 amino acids. V shed 5 bases, J shed 4 bases, and the junction held 11 bases outside the gene matches. DNA of the CDR3: TGTGCCAGCAGCGCAAACAGGGGGCTCGGGACCTATGGCTACACCTTC. This sequence encodes CASSANRGLGTYGYTF.

This clone occurred once. This rearrangement joins TRBV10-3 to TRBJ2-1; 10 bases agree with TRBD1. CDR1 and CDR2 from the germline V gene are ENHRY and SYGVKD. This CDR3 is built from 15 residues. V shed 6 bases, J shed 4 bases, and the junction held 6 bases outside the gene matches. CDR3 nucleotides: TGTGCCATCAGAGGCCGGGACAGGGGATACAATGAGCAGTTCTTC. It encodes CAIRGRDRGYNEQFF.

The genes are TRBV5-4 and TRBJ1-2, with 7 bases matching TRBD1. In germline, CDR1 is SGHNT, CDR2 YYREEE (reference sequence). Losses at the gene ends were 0 bases for V and 0 bases for J; bases not matched to a gene: 2. This CDR3 comprises 15 residues. The CDR3: CASSLDRGTNYGYTF. In DNA form, the CDR3 reads TGTGCCAGCAGCTTGGACAGGGGTACTAACTATGGCTACACCTTC.

The chain is built from TRBV27 and TRBJ1-2, with TRBD1 as a possible D gene (6 bases). Germline V gene sequence: CDR1 MNHEY, CDR2 SMNVEV (reference sequence). The CDR3 is 14 amino acids. The germline V and J ends were trimmed by 2 bases and 4 bases, with 11 bases remaining between them. The CDR3 sequence is CASSLTRGSYGYTF. The CDR3, as DNA: TGTGCCAGCAGTTTAACAAGGGGGTCCTATGGCTACACCTTC.

The chain combines TRBV19 with TRBJ1-5; tentative D call: TRBD1 (6 bases). Trimming left V 6 bases short and J 4 bases short, with 10 bases between. The CDR3 consists of 13 residues. Germline lookup yields CDR1 LNHDA and CDR2 SQIVND (reference sequence). CDR3 coding DNA: TGTGCCAGTAGAACAGGGTATAATCAGCCCCAGCATTTT. Protein: CASRTGYNQPQHF.

This clone appeared once. The chain combines TRBV10-3 with TRBJ1-2; 8 positions agree with TRBD1. This CDR3 region has 13 residues. V was pared by 7 bases and J by 1 base, with 2 bases of the junction left unmatched. CDR1 and CDR2 (germline): ENHRY, SYGVKD. The CDR3 reads CAITGGLNYGYTF. In nucleotides, the CDR3 is TGTGCCATCACAGGGGGCCTTAACTATGGCTACACCTTC.

V usage is TRBV19 and J usage is TRBJ1-2; D is perhaps TRBD1 (6 bases). This CDR3 spans 15 amino acids. V lost 4 bases and J 1 base, leaving 13 bases between the germline ends. The V gene's germline CDR1 is LNHDA and CDR2 SQIVND (reference sequence). CDR3 protein: CASSKQGRNNYGYTF. The CDR3 nucleotides are TGTGCCAGTAGTAAACAGGGTAGGAATAACTATGGCTACACCTTC.

This sequence joins TRBV6-5 and TRBJ1-2, with a tentative D call TRBD1 (5 bases). The V end lost 6 bases, the J end lost 10 bases, and 15 bases lay between the germline ends. The CDR3 contains 12 residues. CDR1 and CDR2 from the germline V gene are MNHEY and SVGAGI. The CDR3 sequence: CASSLPGTNYTF. The CDR3 DNA is TGTGCCAGCAGCCTACCCGGGACTAACTACACCTTC.

The chain has TRBV10-3 and TRBJ1-3, with D hard to call. V shed 3 bases and J shed 1 base, with 7 bases lying between them. The V gene's germline CDR1 is ENHRY and CDR2 SYGVKD. The CDR3 runs to 14 residues. The DNA of the CDR3 is TGTGCCATCAGTGATACATCATCTGGAAACACCATATATTTT. Translating gives CAISDTSSGNTIYF.

The rearrangement uses TRBV19 and TRBJ2-2; a weak D match, TRBD1 (5 bases). The V end lost 2 bases, the J end lost 5 bases, and 15 bases lay between the germline ends. Germline CDR1 and CDR2: LNHDA and SQIVND (reference sequence). The CDR3 contains 16 residues. The CDR3 region has the DNA TGTGCCAGTAGTATACGACAGTCGTTAGGAACCGGGGAGCTGTTTTTT. As protein: CASSIRQSLGTGELFF.

The chain uses TRBV7-9 and TRBJ1-1; 7 positions match TRBD1. V dropped 1 base and J dropped 5; count of bases not matched to a gene: 4. This CDR3 region has 14 residues. Germline CDR1 is SEHNR and CDR2 is FQNEAQ (reference sequence). This CDR3 reads CASSLEAGGTEAFF. CDR3 sequence (DNA): TGTGCCAGCAGCTTAGAGGCAGGGGGGACTGAAGCTTTCTTT.

The CDR3 DNA reads as TGTGCCAGCAGTTTCACTCTTGAAGCTTTCTTT. Its protein product is CASSFTLEAFF. This chain connects TRBV12-3 or TRBV12-4 to TRBJ1-1; D uncertain. Between the trimmed V and J ends, which lost 3 bases and 7 bases, there was a span of 6 bases. CDR3 size: 11 residues.

The chain joins TRBV18 to TRBJ1-2, with 7 bases that match TRBD1. Looked up from germline, CDR1 is KGHSH and CDR2 is LQKENI. The V gene end was trimmed by 2 bases and the J gene end by 2 bases; junction bases not matched to a gene: 14. The CDR3 has 18 amino acids. The CDR3 protein is CASSPSGTEIAPNYGYTF. Here the CDR3 DNA reads TGTGCCAGCTCACCATCCGGGACAGAGATCGCACCCAACTATGGCTACACCTTC.

This sequence joins TRBV5-1 and TRBJ2-3; 7 nucleotides line up with TRBD1. The CDR3 contains 18 residues. Germline loops: CDR1 SGHRS, CDR2 YFSETQ. V gave up 3 bases and J gave up 2 bases; unmatched junction bases: 15. CDR3 amino acids: CASSSPGGPRPHTDTQYF. The DNA of the CDR3 is TGCGCCAGCAGCTCCCCAGGGGGACCGCGTCCCCACACAGATACGCAGTATTTT. Combining the CDR3 with reference TRBV5-1 and TRBJ2-3 gives the whole variable domain KAGVTQTPRYLIKTRGQQVTLSCSPISGHRSVSWYQQTPGQGLQFLFEYFSETQRNKGNFPGRFSGRQFSNSRSEMNVSTLELGDSALYLCASSSPGGPRPHTDTQYFGPGTRLTVL.

J is TRBJ2-5 and V is TRBV18; 8 bases fit TRBD2. This CDR3 contains 16 residues. With V trimmed by 1 base and J by 3 bases, 7 bases remained unmatched. Looked up from germline, CDR1 is KGHSH and CDR2 is LQKENI. CDR3 residues: CASSPLRGAWEETQYF. In DNA, the CDR3 is TGTGCCAGCTCACCACTGCGGGGGGCCTGGGAAGAGACCCAGTACTTC.

The CDR3 sequence is CASSYGLQSGGNTIYF. In DNA, the CDR3 is TGTGCCAGCAGTTACGGTCTCCAGTCGGGGGGAAACACCATATATTTT. The chain combines TRBV6-5 with TRBJ1-3; D remains unclear. The length of the CDR3 is 16 residues. In germline, CDR1 is MNHEY, CDR2 SVGAGI. V lost 2 bases to trimming and J lost 4 bases, with 15 bases between them.

The chain combines TRBV7-2 with TRBJ2-7, with TRBD1 as a possible D gene (6 bases). Germline values: CDR1 SGHTA, CDR2 FQGNSA. Trimming removed 3 bases from V and 4 bases from J, with 10 bases in between. The CDR3 contains 13 residues. The CDR3 DNA follows: TGTGCCAGCAGCTTGGAAGGACAGTACGAGCAGTACTTC. It yields the protein CASSLEGQYEQYF.

Points on this clone: The junction departs from the called germline gene at one end, perhaps through a read error. The gene calls are TRBV15 and TRBJ2-7; 11 nucleotides agree with TRBD1. The CDR3 contains 15 residues. Per germline, CDR1 LNHNV and CDR2 YYDKDF (reference sequence). The CDR3 region is CVTSRRDRGIDEQYF. The CDR3 DNA reads as TGTGTCACCAGCAGAAGGGACAGGGGGATCGACGAGCAGTACTTC.